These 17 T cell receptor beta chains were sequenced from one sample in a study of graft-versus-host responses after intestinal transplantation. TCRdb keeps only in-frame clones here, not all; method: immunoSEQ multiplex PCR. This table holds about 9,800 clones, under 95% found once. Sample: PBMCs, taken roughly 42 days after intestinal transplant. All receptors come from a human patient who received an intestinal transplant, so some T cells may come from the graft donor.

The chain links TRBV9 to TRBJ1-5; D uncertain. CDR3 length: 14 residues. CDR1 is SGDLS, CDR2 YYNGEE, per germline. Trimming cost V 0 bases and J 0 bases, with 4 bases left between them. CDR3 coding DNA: TGTGCCAGCAGCGTAGGAGATAGCAATCAGCCCCAGCATTTT. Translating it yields CASSVGDSNQPQHF.

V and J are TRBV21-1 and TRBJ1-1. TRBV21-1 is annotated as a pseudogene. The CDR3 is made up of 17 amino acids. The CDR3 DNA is TGTGCCAGCAGGTGTGAGTTAGCTACACAATTTCGCACTGAAGCTTTCTTT. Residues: CASRCELATQFRTEAFF.

The CDR3, as DNA: TGTGCCAGCAGCCATTGGGACAGGAGAGGGACCGGGGAGCTGTTTTTT. Its translation: CASSHWDRRGTGELFF. The chain is built from TRBV7-6 and TRBJ2-2; TRBD1 aligns across 8 bases. The CDR3 loop spans 16 amino acids. CDR1 and CDR2 (germline): SGHVS, FNYEAQ. V shed 5 bases and J 5 bases; nucleotides not matched to a gene: 10.

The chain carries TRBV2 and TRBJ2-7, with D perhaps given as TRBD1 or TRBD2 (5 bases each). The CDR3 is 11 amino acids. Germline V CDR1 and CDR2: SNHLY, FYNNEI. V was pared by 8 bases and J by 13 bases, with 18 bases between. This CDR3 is CASGTGQEFYF. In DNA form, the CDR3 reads TGTGCCAGCGGTACGGGGCAGGAATTTTACTTC.

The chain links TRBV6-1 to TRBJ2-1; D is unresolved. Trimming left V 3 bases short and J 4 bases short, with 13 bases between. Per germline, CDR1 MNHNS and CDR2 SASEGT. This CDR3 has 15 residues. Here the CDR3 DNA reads TGTGCCAGCAGTGACACCAGGCTTCGGTACAATGAGCAGTTCTTC. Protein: CASSDTRLRYNEQFF.

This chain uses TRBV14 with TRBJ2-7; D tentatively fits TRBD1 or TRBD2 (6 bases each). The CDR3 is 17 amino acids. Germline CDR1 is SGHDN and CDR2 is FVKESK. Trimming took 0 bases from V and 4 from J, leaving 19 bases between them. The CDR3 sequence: CASSQDLRGGGKYEQYF. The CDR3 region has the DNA TGTGCCAGCAGCCAAGATCTCAGGGGAGGTGGCAAGTACGAGCAGTACTTC.

CDR3 sequence: CAVRGTGAFEQFF. The DNA of the CDR3 is TGCGCCGTTCGAGGGACAGGGGCGTTTGAGCAGTTCTTC. The J gene is TRBJ2-1, the V gene TRBV23-1; 10 bases agree with TRBD1. TRBV23-1 is labeled an ORF, and its function is uncertain. V lost 11 bases to trimming and J lost 9 bases; unmatched junction nucleotides: 10. This CDR3 comprises 13 residues.

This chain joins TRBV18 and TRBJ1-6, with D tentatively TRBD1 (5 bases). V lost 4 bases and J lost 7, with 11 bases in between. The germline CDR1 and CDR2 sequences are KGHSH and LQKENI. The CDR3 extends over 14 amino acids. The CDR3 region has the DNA TGTGCCAGCTCACGGGGCTCGGAGAATTCACCCCTCCACTTT. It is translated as CASSRGSENSPLHF. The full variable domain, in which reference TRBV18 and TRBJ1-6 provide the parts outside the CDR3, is NAGVMQNPRHLVRRRGQEARLRCSPMKGHSHVYWYRQLPEEGLKFMVYLQKENIIDESGMPKERFSAEFPKEGPSILRIQQVVRGDSAAYFCASSRGSENSPLHFGNGTRLTVT.

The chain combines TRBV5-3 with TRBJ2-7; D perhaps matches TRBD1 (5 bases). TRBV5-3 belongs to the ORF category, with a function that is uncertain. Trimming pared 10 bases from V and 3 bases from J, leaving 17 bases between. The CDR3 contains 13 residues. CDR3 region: CADADLRGYEQYF. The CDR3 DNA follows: TGTGCCGACGCGGACCTAAGGGGCTACGAGCAGTACTTC.

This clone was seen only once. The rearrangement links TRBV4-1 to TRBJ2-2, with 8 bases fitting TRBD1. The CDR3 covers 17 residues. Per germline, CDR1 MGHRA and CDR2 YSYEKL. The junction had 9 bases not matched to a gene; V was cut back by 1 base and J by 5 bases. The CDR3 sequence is CASSQARQGLKTGELFF. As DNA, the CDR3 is TGCGCCAGCAGCCAAGCCCGACAGGGGCTGAAGACCGGGGAGCTGTTTTTT.

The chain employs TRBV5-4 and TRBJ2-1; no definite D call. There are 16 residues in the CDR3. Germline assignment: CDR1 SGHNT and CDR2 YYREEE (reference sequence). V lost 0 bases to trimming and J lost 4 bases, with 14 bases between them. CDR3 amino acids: CASSLEELGFYNEQFF. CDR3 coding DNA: TGTGCCAGCAGCTTGGAAGAGCTGGGGTTTTACAATGAGCAGTTCTTC.

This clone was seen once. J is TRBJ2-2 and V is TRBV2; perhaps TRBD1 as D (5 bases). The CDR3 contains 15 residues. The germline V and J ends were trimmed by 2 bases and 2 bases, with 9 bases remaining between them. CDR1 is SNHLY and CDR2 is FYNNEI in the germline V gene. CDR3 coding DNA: TGTGCCAGCAGTGAATTAGGGGCTAACACCGGGGAGCTGTTTTTT. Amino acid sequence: CASSELGANTGELFF.

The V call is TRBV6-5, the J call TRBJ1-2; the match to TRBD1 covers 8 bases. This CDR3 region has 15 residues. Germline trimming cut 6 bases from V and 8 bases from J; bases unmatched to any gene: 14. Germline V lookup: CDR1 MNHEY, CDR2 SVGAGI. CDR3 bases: TGTGCCAGCAGCCACCCCTGGCAGGGGGCGGGGGGCTACACCTTC. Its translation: CASSHPWQGAGGYTF.

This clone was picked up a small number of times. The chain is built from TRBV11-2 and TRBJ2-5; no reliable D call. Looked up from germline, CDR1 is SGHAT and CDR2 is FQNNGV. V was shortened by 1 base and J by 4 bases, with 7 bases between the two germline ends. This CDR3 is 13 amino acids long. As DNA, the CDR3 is TGTGCCAGCAGCTTAGGGCCAGGAGAGACCCAGTACTTC. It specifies CASSLGPGETQYF.

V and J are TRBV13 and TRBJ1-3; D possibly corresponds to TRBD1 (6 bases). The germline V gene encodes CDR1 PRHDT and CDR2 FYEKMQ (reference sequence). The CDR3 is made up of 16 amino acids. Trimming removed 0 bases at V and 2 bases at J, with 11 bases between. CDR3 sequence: CASSLGQGFPGNTIYF. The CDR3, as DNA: TGTGCCAGCAGCTTAGGCCAGGGGTTCCCTGGAAACACCATATATTTT.

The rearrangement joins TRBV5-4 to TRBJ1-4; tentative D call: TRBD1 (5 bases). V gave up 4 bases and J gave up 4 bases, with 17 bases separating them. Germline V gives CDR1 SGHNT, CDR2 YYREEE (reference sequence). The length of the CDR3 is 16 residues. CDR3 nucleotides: TGTGCCAGCAGCCAACAATCGGGGGTGCTTAATGAAAAACTGTTTTTT. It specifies CASSQQSGVLNEKLFF.

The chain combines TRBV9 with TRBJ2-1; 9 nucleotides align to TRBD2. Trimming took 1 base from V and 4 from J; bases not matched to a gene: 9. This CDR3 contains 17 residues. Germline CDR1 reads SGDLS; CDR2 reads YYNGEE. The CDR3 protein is CASSVSLSGGLYNEQFF. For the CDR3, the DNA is TGTGCCAGCAGCGTATCGTTGAGCGGGGGGTTATACAATGAGCAGTTCTTC.